These T cell receptor beta chains were read from a single sample in a study of follicular helper T cells after annual influenza vaccination. Clones were sequenced by immunoSEQ multiplex PCR, and TCRdb holds only the in-frame ones, with some missing. The sample has about 10,000 clones, about four fifths seen once. The source material was CXCR5- memory CD4+ T cells sorted from blood, sampled 7 days after influenza vaccination. These receptor sequences come from an adult who received the influenza vaccine. The CDR3 runs from the conserved cysteine through the conserved F or W. The D gene is left open where the match is weak. Clone sizes are given selectively: once, few, many, or a class where the clone is expanded.

V gene	J gene	clone size	D gene	CDR3 length	CDR3 DNA	CDR3 protein
TRBV5-6	TRBJ2-1	NA	NA	11	TGTGCCAGCAGCCGAAAAGTTGAGCAGTTCTTC	CASSRKVEQFF
TRBV30	TRBJ2-5	once	NA	12	TGTGCCTGGAGTACCCCTGGTGAGACCCAGTACTTC	CAWSTPGETQYF
TRBV28	TRBJ1-2	NA	TRBD1	15	TGTGCCAGCAGTTTATCAGCCAGGGGGGACTATGGCTACACCTTC	CASSLSARGDYGYTF
TRBV7-2	TRBJ1-1	NA	NA	13	TGTGCCAGCAGCTCCACTGGGACCGCTGAAGCTTTCTTT	CASSSTGTAEAFF
TRBV6-1	TRBJ1-1	NA	NA	11	TGTGCCAGCAGCTCCCGTGGCGAGGCTTTCTTT	CASSSRGEAFF
TRBV6-1	TRBJ2-7	NA	TRBD1	14	TGTGCCAGCAGTGGACAGGGGGCGGGCTACGAGCAGTACTTC	CASSGQGAGYEQYF
TRBV27	TRBJ1-1	NA	NA	13	TGTGCCAGCCAAGCTAGTTCTGGCACTGAAGCTTTCTTT	CASQASSGTEAFF
TRBV30	TRBJ2-6	NA	NA	16	TGTGCCTCCCGGGGGCGCGGGGACTCTGGGGCCAACGTCCTGACTTTC	CASRGRGDSGANVLTF
TRBV15	TRBJ2-2	NA	NA	14	TGTGCCACCAGCCCTAGTCTCCGTACCGGGGAGCTGTTTTTT	CATSPSLRTGELFF
TRBV7-2	TRBJ2-1	NA	TRBD2	16	TGTGCCAGCAGCTTCCAACTAGCGGGGACAAACAATGAGCAGTTCTTC	CASSFQLAGTNNEQFF
TRBV6-1	TRBJ2-3	NA	NA	11	TGTGCCAGCACTCTTAGAGATACGCAGTATTTT	CASTLRDTQYF
TRBV7-2	TRBJ2-7	NA	NA	15	TGTGCCAGCAGCCCTCAAGACTCCGTCAACTACGAGCAGTACTTC	CASSPQDSVNYEQYF
TRBV27	TRBJ2-1	NA	TRBD2	17	TGTGCCACCGCCGTCCGGGCTAGCGGGTCCTCCTACAATGAGCAGTTCTTC	CATAVRASGSSYNEQFF
TRBV7-2	TRBJ2-6	few	TRBD1	14	TGTGCCAGCGGGACAGTCTCTGGGGCCAACGTCCTGACTTTC	CASGTVSGANVLTF
TRBV7-2	TRBJ2-5	NA	TRBD1	15	TGTGCCAGCAGCTTAGTCGCAGACAGGGCACAGACCCAGTACTTC	CASSLVADRAQTQYF
TRBV2	TRBJ1-4	NA	NA	15	TGTGCCAGCAGTGAGCAGGGCATATCTAATGAAAAACTGTTTTTT	CASSEQGISNEKLFF
TRBV19	TRBJ2-7	NA	TRBD1	15	TGTGCCAGTAGTTTTACCAGGACAGGGAGGAGCGAGCAGTACTTC	CASSFTRTGRSEQYF
TRBV11-3	TRBJ2-1	NA	TRBD2	16	TGTGCCAGCAGCTTAAGGGTAGCGGGGGACTACAATGAGCAGTTCTTC	CASSLRVAGDYNEQFF
TRBV2	TRBJ2-7	NA	NA	13	TGTGCCAGCAGTTTAGGCAGGGGTGACGAGCAGTACTTC	CASSLGRGDEQYF
TRBV7-9	TRBJ2-1	NA	NA	14	TGTGCCAGCAGCTTAGGAGGGGGATACAATGAGCAGTTCTTC	CASSLGGGYNEQFF
TRBV15	TRBJ2-6	NA	NA	13	TGTGCCACCAGCATATTTGGGGCCAACGTCCTGACTTTC	CATSIFGANVLTF
TRBV6-1	TRBJ1-2	NA	TRBD1	15	TGTGCCAGCAGTGAAGCTAGGGGGCGCACCTATGGCTACACCTTC	CASSEARGRTYGYTF
TRBV9	TRBJ2-7	NA	NA	13	TGTGCCAGCAGCTACCGGGACGACAACGAGCAGTACTTC	CASSYRDDNEQYF
TRBV19	TRBJ2-7	NA	NA	14	TGTGCCAGTAGCGAGACAGGAAGCTCCTACGAGCAGTACTTC	CASSETGSSYEQYF
TRBV29-1	TRBJ1-1	NA	NA	14	TGCAGCGTTGAGTCAGATGGGGGGAACACTGAAGCTTTCTTT	CSVESDGGNTEAFF
TRBV7-2	TRBJ2-2	NA	TRBD1	13	TGTGCCAGTCGACAGGGGGCCGCCGGGGAGCTGTTTTTT	CASRQGAAGELFF
TRBV13	TRBJ2-5	NA	NA	14	TGTGCCAGCAGCTTAGAGGGCAGGGAAGAGACCCAGTACTTC	CASSLEGREETQYF
TRBV5-4	TRBJ2-1	once	TRBD2	18	TGTGCCAGCAGCCGCGGACGGGAAGGGCGGGGGACGGACAATGAGCAGTTCTTC	CASSRGREGRGTDNEQFF
TRBV5-5	TRBJ1-2	NA	NA	14	TGTGCCAGCAGCTTGGGGCCGGCTAACTATGGCTACACCTTC	CASSLGPANYGYTF
TRBV15	TRBJ2-5	NA	TRBD2	17	TGTGCCACCAGCAGATATGGGACTAGCGGGAGTCCGGAGACCCAGTACTTC	CATSRYGTSGSPETQYF
TRBV11-2	TRBJ2-3	NA	NA	14	TGTGCCAGCAGACCCCGACAGGAGACAGATACGCAGTATTTT	CASRPRQETDTQYF
TRBV2	TRBJ2-6	NA	TRBD1	16	TGTGCCAGCAGTAATACAGGGGGCTCTGGGGCCAACGTCCTGACTTTC	CASSNTGGSGANVLTF